This TCR beta chain was retrieved from a study of brain T cells in children with intractable seizures. This clone has a single count. Its antigen remains unidentified. Study-level results: Pre-surgery blood may have been undersampled, hiding some clones.

Surgery cases with the highest brain T cell transcript signatures were chosen for sequencing. Profiling relied on immunoSEQ multiplex PCR, and the TCRdb table lists in-frame clones only, not all of them. The repertoire has approximately 110,000 clones, roughly 92% of them found once; the top ten carry under 4.5%. This CDR3 has 13 residues. Germline CDR1 is SGHRS and CDR2 is YFSETQ. Trimming shortened V by 0 bases and J by 8 bases, and 11 bases separated the two germline ends. Here the sequenced sample was peripheral blood, taken at surgery. This rearrangement joins TRBV5-1 to TRBJ1-2, with unresolved D. The TCR was taken from a boy under two years old with hemimegalencephaly and intractable seizures. The chain's CDR3 is CASSLAQVWGYTF. CDR3 sequence (DNA): TGCGCCAGCAGCTTGGCCCAGGTTTGGGGCTACACCTTC.